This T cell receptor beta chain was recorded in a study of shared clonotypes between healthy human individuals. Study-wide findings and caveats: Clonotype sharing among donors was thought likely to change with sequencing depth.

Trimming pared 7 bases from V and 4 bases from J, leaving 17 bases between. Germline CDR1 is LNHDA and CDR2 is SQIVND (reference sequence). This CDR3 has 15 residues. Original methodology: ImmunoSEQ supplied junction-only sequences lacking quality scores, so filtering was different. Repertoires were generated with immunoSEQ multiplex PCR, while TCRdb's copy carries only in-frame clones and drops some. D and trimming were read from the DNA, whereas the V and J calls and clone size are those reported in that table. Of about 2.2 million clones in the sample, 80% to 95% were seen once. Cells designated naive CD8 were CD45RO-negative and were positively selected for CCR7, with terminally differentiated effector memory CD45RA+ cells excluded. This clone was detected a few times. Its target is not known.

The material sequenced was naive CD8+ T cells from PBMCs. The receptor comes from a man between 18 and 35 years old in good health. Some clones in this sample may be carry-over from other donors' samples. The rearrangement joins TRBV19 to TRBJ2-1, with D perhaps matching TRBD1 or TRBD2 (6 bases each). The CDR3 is CASTAGTFGYNEQFF. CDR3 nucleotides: TGTGCCAGTACCGCGGGGACATTTGGTTACAATGAGCAGTTCTTC.